What follows are 5 T cell receptor beta chains derived from one specimen sequenced in a study of long-term antiretroviral therapy in people with HIV. immunoSEQ v3.0 was run at survey level. The table came from immunoSEQ multiplex PCR; TCRdb's copy has only in-frame clones and leaves some out. Of 25,000 to 30,000 clones listed, around 80% are singletons. Specimen: unsorted PBMCs, collected 3 years after starting antiretroviral therapy. Every receptor here comes from a man aged 35-49 years with HIV.

J is TRBJ2-3 and V is TRBV6-5, with D uncertain. V lost 0 bases and J 0 bases, leaving 7 bases between the germline ends. Germline loops: CDR1 MNHEY, CDR2 SVGAGI. The CDR3 has 15 residues. CDR3 residues: CASSYSRSSTDTQYF. CDR3 DNA sequence: TGTGCCAGCAGTTACTCCCGGAGCAGCACAGATACGCAGTATTTT.

This clone was found a few times. The rearrangement uses TRBV14 and TRBJ1-1; D may be TRBD1 (5 bases). CDR3 length: 16 amino acids. Germline V gives CDR1 SGHDN, CDR2 FVKESK. Trimming shortened V by 2 bases and J by 2 bases, and 15 bases separated the two germline ends. CDR3 region: CASSQPPSGFNTEAFF. The CDR3 region has the DNA TGTGCCAGCAGCCAACCCCCTTCAGGGTTCAACACTGAAGCTTTCTTT.

The rearrangement links TRBV6-4 to TRBJ1-6; D perhaps matches TRBD1 (5 bases). V gave up 6 bases and J gave up 10 bases, with 16 bases separating them. CDR1 and CDR2 from the germline V gene are MRHNA and SNTAGT. CDR3 length: 14 residues. CDR3 sequence reads: CASSDGNRRSPLHF. In DNA, the CDR3 is TGTGCCAGCAGCGACGGCAACAGGCGGTCACCCCTCCACTTT.

The chain joins TRBV11-2 to TRBJ2-1, with D uncertain. This CDR3 contains 13 residues. Germline V gene lookup returns CDR1 SGHAT and CDR2 FQNNGV. V lost 1 base and J 5 bases, leaving 6 bases between the germline ends. CDR3 in amino acids: CASSLVPDNEQFF. The CDR3 region has the DNA TGTGCCAGCAGCTTAGTACCAGACAATGAGCAGTTCTTC.

The chain has TRBV10-1 and TRBJ2-4, with D possibly matching TRBD2 (6 bases). CDR1 is WNHNN, CDR2 SYGVQD, per germline (reference sequence). This CDR3 has 12 residues. V lost 6 bases and J lost 6, with 9 bases in between. CDR3 loop: CASRRRGNIQYF. DNA of the CDR3: TGCGCCAGCAGGCGGAGGGGAAACATTCAGTACTTC.